Described below is a single T cell receptor beta chain sequence and its context. Its antigen is unidentified. The V end was cut by 2 bases, the J end by 2 bases, with 22 bases between. The length of the CDR3 is 19 residues. The V gene's germline CDR1 is MNHEY and CDR2 SVGAGI. Negative isolation was applied to CD8+ and CD4+ T cells, and FACS enrichment was applied to TEMRA cells. The sample comes from a study of CD8 T cells in Susac syndrome. The RNA, roughly 0.5 to 1 ug, was put through reverse transcription using random hexamers. TCRdb ran MiXCR on the immunoSEQ multiplex PCR reads and lists one entry per CDR3 protein. The sample has about 190,000 distinct CDR3 sequences; about 95% are singletons. Study outcomes and limitations: Total CD8+ and CD8+ TEMRA repertoires contained fewer than 20 and five Susac-specific public clones, respectively.

The TCR comes from a human donor with Susac syndrome. The source material was CD8+ T cells from PBMCs. This chain joins TRBV6-5 and TRBJ2-1; tentative D call: TRBD1 (5 bases). The DNA of the CDR3 is TGTGCCAGCAGTTACAACAGGATTCGTGATGCCTCCCCCTACAATGAGCAGTTCTTC. Translated, it gives CASSYNRIRDASPYNEQFF.